The present TCR beta chain was sequenced within a study of technical replicates of blood from a few donors. Libraries were prepared by immunoSEQ multiplex PCR; TCRdb keeps only in-frame clonotypes and omits some of them. The data contain 66,000 or so clones, about 96% of them singletons. This clone has only one observation. Sequenced input: T cells isolated from PBMCs. The TCR was taken from a human donor in good health.

The CDR3, as DNA: TGCGCCAGCAGCTTCCCTAGCGGAGACAAAAACATTCAGTACTTC. Translated, it gives CASSFPSGDKNIQYF. The chain couples TRBV5-1 to TRBJ2-4; TRBD2 aligns across 7 bases. CDR3 length: 15 residues. Germline CDR1 reads SGHRS; CDR2 reads YFSETQ. The V and J ends lost 2 bases and 3 bases, in that order; junction bases with no gene match: 5.